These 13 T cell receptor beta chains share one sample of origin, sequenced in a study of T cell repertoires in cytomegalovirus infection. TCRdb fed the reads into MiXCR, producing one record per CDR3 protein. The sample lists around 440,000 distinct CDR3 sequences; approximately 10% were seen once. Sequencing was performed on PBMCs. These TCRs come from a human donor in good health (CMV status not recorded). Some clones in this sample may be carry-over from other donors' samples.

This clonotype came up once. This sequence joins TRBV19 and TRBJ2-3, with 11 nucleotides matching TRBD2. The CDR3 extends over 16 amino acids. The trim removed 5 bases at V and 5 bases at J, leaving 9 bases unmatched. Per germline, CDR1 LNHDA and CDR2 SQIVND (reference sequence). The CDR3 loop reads CASSSYSGGEEDTQYF. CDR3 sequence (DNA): TGTGCCAGTAGTTCTTATAGCGGGGGGGAGGAAGATACGCAGTATTTT.

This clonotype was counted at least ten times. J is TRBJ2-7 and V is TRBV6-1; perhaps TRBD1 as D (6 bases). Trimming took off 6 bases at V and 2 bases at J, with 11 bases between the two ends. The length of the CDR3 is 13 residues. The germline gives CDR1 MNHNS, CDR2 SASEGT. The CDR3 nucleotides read TGTGCCAGCAGGACAGGCGACGCCTACGAGCAGTACTTC. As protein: CASRTGDAYEQYF.

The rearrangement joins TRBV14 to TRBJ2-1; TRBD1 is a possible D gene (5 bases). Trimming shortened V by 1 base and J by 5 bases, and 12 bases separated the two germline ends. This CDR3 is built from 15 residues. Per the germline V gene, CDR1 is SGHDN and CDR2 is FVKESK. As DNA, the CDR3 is TGTGCCAGCAGCCAAGCAACAGGATGGAACAATGAGCAGTTCTTC. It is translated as CASSQATGWNNEQFF.

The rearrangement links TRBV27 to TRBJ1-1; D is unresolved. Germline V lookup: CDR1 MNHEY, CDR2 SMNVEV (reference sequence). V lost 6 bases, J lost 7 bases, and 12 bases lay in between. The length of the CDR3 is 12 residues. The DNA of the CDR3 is TGTGCCAGCAGAACGGGGTCCATTGAAGCTTTCTTT. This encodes CASRTGSIEAFF.

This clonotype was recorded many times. CDR3 sequence (DNA): TGCAGCGCCCTCACAGTCGACAGGACCCACATGAACACTGAAGCTTTCTTT. Its translation is CSALTVDRTHMNTEAFF. The rearrangement joins TRBV29-1 to TRBJ1-1; D may be TRBD1 (6 bases). The V gene's germline CDR1 is SQVTM and CDR2 ANQGSEA. This CDR3 spans 17 amino acids. Trimming cost V 7 bases and J 0 bases, with 24 bases left between them.

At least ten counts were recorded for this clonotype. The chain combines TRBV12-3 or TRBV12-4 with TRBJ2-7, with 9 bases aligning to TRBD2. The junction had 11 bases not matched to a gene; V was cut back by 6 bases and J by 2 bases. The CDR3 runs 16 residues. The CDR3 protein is CASSSGGGRAAYEQYF. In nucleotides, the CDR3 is TGTGCCAGCAGCTCCGGGGGCGGGAGGGCCGCCTACGAGCAGTACTTC.

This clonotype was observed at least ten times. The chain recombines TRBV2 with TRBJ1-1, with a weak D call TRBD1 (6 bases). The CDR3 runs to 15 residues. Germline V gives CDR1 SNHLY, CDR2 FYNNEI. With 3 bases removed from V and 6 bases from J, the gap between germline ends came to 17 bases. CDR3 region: CASSEGGAVKSEAFF. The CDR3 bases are TGTGCCAGCAGTGAGGGGGGCGCAGTCAAATCTGAAGCTTTCTTT.

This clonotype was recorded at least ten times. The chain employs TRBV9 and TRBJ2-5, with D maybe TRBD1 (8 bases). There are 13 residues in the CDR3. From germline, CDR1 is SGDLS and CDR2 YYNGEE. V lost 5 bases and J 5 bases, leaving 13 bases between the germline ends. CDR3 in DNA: TGTGCCAGCAGTGCACAGGGGGGGGAGACCCAGTACTTC. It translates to CASSAQGGETQYF.

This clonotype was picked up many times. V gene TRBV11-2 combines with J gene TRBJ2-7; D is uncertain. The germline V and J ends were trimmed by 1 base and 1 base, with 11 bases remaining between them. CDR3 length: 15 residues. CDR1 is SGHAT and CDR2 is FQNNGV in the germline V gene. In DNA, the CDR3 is TGTGCCAGCAGCTTAGGGGCAGGCGCTTCCTACGAGCAGTACTTC. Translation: CASSLGAGASYEQYF.

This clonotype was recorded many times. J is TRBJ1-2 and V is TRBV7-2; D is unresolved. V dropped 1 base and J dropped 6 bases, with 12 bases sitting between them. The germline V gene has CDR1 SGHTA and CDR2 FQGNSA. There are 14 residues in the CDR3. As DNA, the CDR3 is TGTGCCAGCAGCTTAGGCCCAGCCTTCCATGGCTACACCTTC. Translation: CASSLGPAFHGYTF.

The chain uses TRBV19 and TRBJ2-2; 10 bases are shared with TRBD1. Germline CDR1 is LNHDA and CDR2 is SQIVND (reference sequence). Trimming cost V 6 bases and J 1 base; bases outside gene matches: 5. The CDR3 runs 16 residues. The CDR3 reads CASRRTGGMNTGELFF. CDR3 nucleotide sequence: TGTGCCAGTAGACGGACAGGGGGGATGAACACCGGGGAGCTGTTTTTT.

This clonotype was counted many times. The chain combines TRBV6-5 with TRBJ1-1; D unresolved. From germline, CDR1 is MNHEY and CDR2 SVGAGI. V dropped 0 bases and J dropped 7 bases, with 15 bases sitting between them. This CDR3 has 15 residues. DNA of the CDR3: TGTGCCAGCAGTTACTCCTCCTTCCAGGACGGTGAAGCTTTCTTT. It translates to CASSYSSFQDGEAFF.

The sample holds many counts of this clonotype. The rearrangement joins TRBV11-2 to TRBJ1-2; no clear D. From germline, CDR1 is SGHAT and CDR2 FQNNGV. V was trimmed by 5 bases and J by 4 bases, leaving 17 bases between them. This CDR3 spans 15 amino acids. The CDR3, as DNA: TGTGCCAGCAGCCTGAATTCAGTCAGCCTCTATGGCTACACCTTC. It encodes CASSLNSVSLYGYTF.